Listed below are T cell receptor beta chains from one sample, sequenced in a study of blood T cells in healthy people across ages. TCRdb recomputed calls from the 5' RACE reads with MiXCR, one row per CDR3 protein. Counted here are about 580,000 distinct CDR3 sequences, more than 45% occurring once; the ten biggest clones make up around 24%. The source material was blood. The receptors here all came from a man aged 80 or over in good health. The CDR3 runs from the conserved cysteine through the conserved F or W. Each record gives: V gene, D gene, J gene, clone size, CDR3 DNA, CDR3 protein. D genes are given only for firm matches. Size is omitted from some rows. Given values are once, few, many or a class for expanded clones.

TRBV20-1	NA	TRBJ1-5	NA	TGCAGTGGCCCTACCGGCGGGGGTCGGCCCCAGCATTTT	CSGPTGGGRPQHF
TRBV9	NA	TRBJ1-2	NA	TGTGCCAGCAGCTCCCTAGGGGGGGGGCTGGACTATGGCTACACCTTC	CASSSLGGGLDYGYTF
TRBV20-1	TRBD2	TRBJ2-5	NA	TGCAGCCCTCTTCTAGCGGGAGTTGAGCAGTACTTC	CSPLLAGVEQYF
TRBV6-6	TRBD1	TRBJ2-5	few	TGTGCCAGCAGTTACCCGGGACAGGGCAACAATGAGCAGTACTTC	CASSYPGQGNNEQYF
TRBV7-9	NA	TRBJ1-2	NA	TGTGCCAGCAGCTTTGCGTCAGGCTGGGCAAGCTACACCTTC	CASSFASGWASYTF
TRBV7-6	NA	TRBJ2-5	many	TGTGCCAGCAGCTTAGTGGGCTGGTACCAAGAGACCCAGTACTTC	CASSLVGWYQETQYF
TRBV10-3	NA	TRBJ2-7	NA	TGTGCCATCAAGGGGGTCTACGAGCAGTACTTC	CAIKGVYEQYF
TRBV20-1	NA	TRBJ1-5	NA	TGCAGTGCCACGACAGACAGAGGACAGCCCCAGCATTTT	CSATTDRGQPQHF
TRBV15	TRBD1	TRBJ2-7	NA	TGTGCCACCAGCAAAGAACCCGACAGGGCCTACGAGCAGTACTTC	CATSKEPDRAYEQYF
TRBV20-1	NA	TRBJ1-1	NA	TGCAGTGCTAGTTTCCGGAACACTGAGGCTTTCTTT	CSASFRNTEAFF
TRBV20-1	NA	TRBJ2-7	NA	TGCAGTGCGAGTTGGGGGGACGGAGTTTCCCAGTACTTC	CSASWGDGVSQYF
TRBV20-1	TRBD1	TRBJ1-6	once	TGCAGTGCTAGAGATCACCCCCCGACAGGGTCTCGTTCACCCCTCCACTTT	CSARDHPPTGSRSPLHF
TRBV20-1	NA	TRBJ2-5	once	TGCAGTGCGGGGGGAGCCAAGAGCCCAGAGACCCAGTACTTC	CSAGGAKSPETQYF
TRBV29-1	NA	TRBJ1-2	NA	TGCAGCGTCGTCACAGGGACCACGGGCTATGGCTACACCTTC	CSVVTGTTGYGYTF
TRBV7-3	TRBD1	TRBJ2-5	few	TGTGCCAGCAGCTTGTCCGGGACAGGGGAAGAGACCCAGTACTTC	CASSLSGTGEETQYF
TRBV7-2	NA	TRBJ1-2	few	TGTGCCAGCACCCGTGGGGGAACAAACTATGGCTACACCTTC	CASTRGGTNYGYTF
TRBV27	NA	TRBJ1-5	once	TGTGCCAGCAGTCCCTGGCGCAATCAGCCCCAGCATTTT	CASSPWRNQPQHF
TRBV20-1	NA	TRBJ1-2	few	TGCAGGGCAGGGACGGAGGGCTACACCTTC	CRAGTEGYTF
TRBV9	NA	TRBJ2-3	NA	TGTGCCAGCAGCCCACGAGGGAGTGGCACTTATGCAGATACGCAGTATTTT	CASSPRGSGTYADTQYF
TRBV28	NA	TRBJ2-1	NA	TGTGCCAGCCTATCTCCTAGGGCGAGGAATGAGCAGTTCTTC	CASLSPRARNEQFF
TRBV12-3/TRBV12-4	TRBD1	TRBJ1-2	NA	TGTGCCAGCAGTTTAGCCCCCGACAGGGCTTTTTATGGCTACACCTTC	CASSLAPDRAFYGYTF
TRBV7-2	NA	TRBJ2-7	NA	TGTGCCAGCAGCCAGACAGCGGCTAGCTCCTACGAGCAGTACTTC	CASSQTAASSYEQYF
TRBV6-2/TRBV6-3	NA	TRBJ1-2	NA	TGTGCCAGCAGTTACTCGAATGGCAGGAGGTCTAACTATGGCTACACCTTC	CASSYSNGRRSNYGYTF
TRBV7-3	TRBD2	TRBJ2-1	few	TGTGCCAGCAGCTTAGTCGGGAGGGGTTCCTACAATGAGCAGTTCTTC	CASSLVGRGSYNEQFF
TRBV12-3/TRBV12-4	TRBD2	TRBJ2-1	NA	TGTGCCAGCAGTTTCCTGACTAGCGGGAGCTCTGAGCAGTTCTTC	CASSFLTSGSSEQFF
TRBV9	NA	TRBJ2-7	few	TGTGCCAGCAGCGGTGGCAGTCGCTACGAGCAGTACTTC	CASSGGSRYEQYF
TRBV15	NA	TRBJ1-2	few	TGTGCCACCAGCAGAGAAAGTAACTATGGCTACACCTTC	CATSRESNYGYTF
TRBV19	NA	TRBJ2-1	NA	TGTGCCAGTAGTATAGATCGGTACAAGGGGTTGGATGAGCAGTTCTTC	CASSIDRYKGLDEQFF
TRBV30	NA	TRBJ2-7	NA	TGTGCCTGGAGTAGACCCTACGAGCAGTACTTC	CAWSRPYEQYF
TRBV29-1	NA	TRBJ1-1	NA	TGCAGCGTTAGTAGGGTGAACACTGAAGCTTTCTTT	CSVSRVNTEAFF
TRBV3-1	NA	TRBJ2-7	few	TGTGCCAGCAGCCAAGGCTTTGGGACTCTCTACGAGCAGTACTTC	CASSQGFGTLYEQYF
TRBV5-1	TRBD1	TRBJ1-1	once	TGCGCCAGCAGCTGGGGACAGCGCCCCGCGGTCACTGAAGCTTTCTTT	CASSWGQRPAVTEAFF
TRBV11-2	TRBD1	TRBJ1-2	few	TGTGCCAGCAGCGGAAGGACAGGGAGGGTTTTCTATGGCTACACCTTC	CASSGRTGRVFYGYTF
TRBV5-1	TRBD1	TRBJ2-7	few	TGCGCCAGCAGCTTGGAAGGGGACAGGCGCTACGAGCAGTACTTC	CASSLEGDRRYEQYF
TRBV10-3	NA	TRBJ2-7	NA	TGTGCCATCAGTGAGCCGGGACCACTCCGCGAGCAGTACTTC	CAISEPGPLREQYF
TRBV7-2	NA	TRBJ2-3	NA	TGTGCCAGCAGCTTACGCGGGCAGCGTGGCACAGATACGCAGTATTTT	CASSLRGQRGTDTQYF
TRBV5-1	TRBD1	TRBJ1-1	NA	TGCGCCAGCAGCTTGTGGGGACAGAAGAACACTGAAGCTTTCTTT	CASSLWGQKNTEAFF
TRBV27	NA	TRBJ2-7	few	TGTGCCAGCAGTCACGGACAGAACTACGAGCAGTACTTC	CASSHGQNYEQYF
TRBV3-1	TRBD2	TRBJ2-1	few	TGTGCCAGCAGCCAAGCCGGACTAGCGGGGGAGAATGAGCAGTTCTTC	CASSQAGLAGENEQFF
TRBV4-2	NA	TRBJ2-7	few	TGTGCCAGCAGCCTCCGAAGAGACAGCGGAAACACCTACGAGCAGTACTTC	CASSLRRDSGNTYEQYF
TRBV28	TRBD1	TRBJ2-4	few	TGTGCCAGCAGTTTGACAGGGTACATTCAGTACTTC	CASSLTGYIQYF
TRBV12-3/TRBV12-4	NA	TRBJ1-5	NA	TGTGCCAGCAGTTTGGGTTTGGCTCAGCCCCAGCATTTT	CASSLGLAQPQHF
TRBV2	NA	TRBJ1-2	few	TGTGCCAGCAGAAGGGACGACTATGGCTACACCTTC	CASRRDDYGYTF